The TCR beta chain under discussion was sequenced for a study of blood T cell repertoires in COVID-19 (dated by TCRdb to about 2020). Turning to the overall study: The collaborator samples originated in the United States, Italy and Spain and spanned the acute and convalescent phases of COVID-19. The repertoires were released in a freely available public database intended as a resource for research on the immune response to SARS-CoV-2. Samples were obtained from the ongoing ImmuneRACE study (first 160 participants) and from about 1,300 subjects provided by 6 global collaborators. Nearly every sample came with metadata listing a de-identified subject ID, COVID-19 status, age in years and sex. HLA class I and class II types, where available, came from metadata supplied by the sample provider rather than from assay-based typing. Subjects who had been exposed to COVID-19, were actively infected with it, or had recovered from it provided the deeply sampled blood TCRbeta repertoires that made up the dataset. The prospective study material was composed of cDNA or gDNA derived from T cells, B-cell-depleted T cells, or PBMCs.

Broad study findings and their caveats: Clinical and demographic metadata were provided uncurated, with the amount varying by source and participant.

As concerns this clone: What antigen it recognizes has not been identified. Per-base qualities were not stored, and no clone one base away is much larger.

Each collaborating institution followed its own protocols to collect whole blood in K2EDTA tubes. Collaborator samples were shipped for TCRbeta analysis as frozen whole blood, isolated PBMCs, or DNA extracted from either sample type. TCRbeta CDR3 regions were amplified from genomic DNA by means of the immunoSEQ Assay, a bias-controlled multiplex PCR. In the authors' own workflow: The number of nucleated cells in each sample was estimated from the amplification of reference gene primers within the assay. To quantify the absolute abundance of each unique TCRbeta CDR3 rearrangement, sequence reads were collapsed and filtered. For each sample, productive Simpson clonality was calculated as the square root of Simpson's diversity index over productive rearrangements. The source is immuneACCESS, and TCRdb retained only in-frame sequences with V and J called. Part of the clones is not carried over; for the studies checked, unresolved V genes explain less than half of this, and the remainder is unexplained. V, J and clone size derive from that table, while D and trimming were established from the DNA sequence. In all, the sample holds 150,000 to 200,000 clones, and approximately 86% of those were seen once. The top ten clonotypes cover roughly 8.2% of the sample.

The CDR3 starts with the cysteine, ends with the phenylalanine, and has 19 residues. Left in the record is the CDR3 DNA by itself, 57 bases read in frame from the first base. From the germline V gene (reference sequence), CDR1 is LNHDA and CDR2 is SQIVND. The V end gives up 5 bases and the J end 0 bases, leaving 8 bases in the junction not matched to a gene. The rearrangement joined TRBV19 to TRBJ2-3; TRBD2 lines up with 16 middle nucleotides. The sequence came from a man aged 60 to 75 with acute or convalescent COVID-19. The material sequenced was peripheral blood. Here the CDR3 is given as CASSGPGLAGGASTDTQYF. At the DNA level, the sequence is TGTGCCAGTAGTGGCCCGGGACTAGCGGGAGGGGCTAGCACAGATACGCAGTATTTT. Supplemented by the reference TRBV19 and TRBJ2-3 proteins around the CDR3, the complete variable domain is DGGITQSPKYLFRKEGQNVTLSCEQNLNHDAMYWYRQDPGQGLRLIYYSQIVNDFQKGDIAEGYSVSREKKESFPLTVTSAQKNPTAFYLCASSGPGLAGGASTDTQYFGPGTRLTVL.